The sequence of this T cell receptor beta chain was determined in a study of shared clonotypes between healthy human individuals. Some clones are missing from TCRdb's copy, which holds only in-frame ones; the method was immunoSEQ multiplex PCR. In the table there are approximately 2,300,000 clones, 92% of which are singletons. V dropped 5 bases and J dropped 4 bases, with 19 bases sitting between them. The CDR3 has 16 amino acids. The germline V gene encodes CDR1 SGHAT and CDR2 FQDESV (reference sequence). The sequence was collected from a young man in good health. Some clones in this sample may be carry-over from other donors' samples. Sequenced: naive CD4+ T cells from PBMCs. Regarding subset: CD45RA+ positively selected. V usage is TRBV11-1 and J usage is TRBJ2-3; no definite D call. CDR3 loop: CASSQRSGSGADTQYF. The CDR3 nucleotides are TGTGCCAGCAGCCAGAGATCGGGCTCCGGAGCAGATACGCAGTATTTT.